A selection of T cell receptor beta chains follows, all from one sample in a study of graft-versus-host responses after intestinal transplantation. Data came from immunoSEQ multiplex PCR; TCRdb stores just in-frame clones and leaves some out. This sample has about 24,000 clones, with 80% to 90% found just once. Sequenced here: PBMCs, sampled just over 450 days after intestinal transplant. These receptors were obtained from a human patient who received an intestinal transplant, so some T cells may come from the graft donor. CDR3s include the opening cysteine and the closing phenylalanine or tryptophan. D genes are given only for firm matches. Not all rows give a size; the values are once, few, many and, for expanded clones, a class.

CDR3aa	CDR3nt	j_gene	v_gene	d_gene	abundance
CASSFPPSGKETQYF	TGCGCCAGCAGCTTCCCCCCTAGCGGGAAGGAGACCCAGTACTTC	TRBJ2-5	TRBV5-1	TRBD2	few
CASSLSLTGRAGDTQYF	TGTGCCAGCAGTCTCTCCCTAACTGGGAGGGCCGGAGATACGCAGTATTTT	TRBJ2-3	TRBV14	TRBD2	NA
CASSYEGFTRTNEQFF	TGTGCCAGCAGTTACGAAGGCTTCACCCGCACAAATGAGCAGTTCTTC	TRBJ2-1	TRBV6-5	NA	NA
CSAEHQETQYF	TGCAGTGCCGAACACCAAGAGACCCAGTACTTC	TRBJ2-5	TRBV20-1	NA	NA
CAGSPPGQETQYF	TGTGCCGGCTCACCACCAGGGCAAGAGACCCAGTACTTC	TRBJ2-5	TRBV18	NA	NA
CASIPDLRNPGTSDGEQFF	TGTGCCAGCATCCCAGACCTACGGAACCCCGGGACTAGCGACGGTGAGCAGTTCTTC	TRBJ2-1	TRBV7-9	TRBD2	once
CASFSSGHTDTQYF	TGCGCCAGCTTTTCTTCCGGGCATACAGATACGCAGTATTTT	TRBJ2-3	TRBV5-1	NA	NA
CATSRVGREQYF	TGTGCCACCAGCAGAGTGGGGCGCGAGCAGTACTTC	TRBJ2-7	TRBV15	NA	NA
CASSFRGDSYEQYF	TGCGCCAGCAGCTTCCGGGGGGACTCCTACGAGCAGTACTTC	TRBJ2-7	TRBV5-1	TRBD2	NA
CASSSPGGAYEQYF	TGTGCCAGCAGTTCCCCAGGGGGGGCCTACGAGCAGTACTTC	TRBJ2-7	TRBV6-1	NA	NA
CASSNPGLAGGRYNEQFF	TGTGCCAGCAGTAATCCGGGACTAGCGGGAGGGCGATACAATGAGCAGTTCTTC	TRBJ2-1	TRBV2	TRBD2	NA
CASSGENTEAFF	TGTGCCAGCTCAGGGGAGAACACTGAAGCTTTCTTT	TRBJ1-1	TRBV18	NA	NA
CASSPYTGRNYEQYF	TGTGCCAGCAGCCCCTACACAGGGAGGAACTACGAGCAGTACTTC	TRBJ2-7	TRBV14	NA	NA
CAWSSQFEQYF	TGTGCCTGGAGTTCTCAGTTCGAGCAGTACTTC	TRBJ2-7	TRBV30	NA	NA
CASSVGGGNNEQFF	TGTGCCAGCAGCGTAGGGGGCGGAAACAATGAGCAGTTCTTC	TRBJ2-1	TRBV9	NA	once
CASGVSNRAGANVLTF	TGCGCCAGCGGGGTATCCAACAGGGCTGGGGCCAACGTCCTGACTTTC	TRBJ2-6	TRBV5-1	NA	NA
CASSQDYNQPQHF	TGTGCCAGCAGCCAAGATTATAATCAGCCCCAGCATTTT	TRBJ1-5	TRBV14	NA	NA
CASSYWTGLNEQFF	TGTGCCAGCAGCTACTGGACAGGGCTCAATGAGCAGTTCTTC	TRBJ2-1	TRBV11-1	TRBD1	NA
CASSLTGGNQPQHF	TGTGCCAGCAGCTTAACAGGGGGCAATCAGCCCCAGCATTTT	TRBJ1-5	TRBV7-2	TRBD1	NA
CASSYSEGVGEQYF	TGTGCCAGCAGTTACTCGGAGGGGGTAGGCGAGCAGTACTTC	TRBJ2-7	TRBV6-6	NA	NA
CASSQEVTSGTSDTQYF	TGCGCCAGCAGCCAAGAGGTGACTAGCGGGACCTCAGATACGCAGTATTTT	TRBJ2-3	TRBV4-1	TRBD2	NA
CASSLHTGGGNNEQFF	TGTGCCAGCAGCCTACACACAGGGGGCGGGAACAATGAGCAGTTCTTC	TRBJ2-1	TRBV14	TRBD1	NA
CASSLGQEQFF	TGTGCCAGCAGCTTAGGGCAAGAGCAGTTCTTC	TRBJ2-1	TRBV7-9	NA	NA
CASSQAASGTRGNEQLF	TGTGCCAGCAGCCAAGCGGCTAGCGGGACCCGGGGCAATGAGCAGCTCTTC	TRBJ2-1	TRBV14	TRBD2	NA
CATALGTLNTGELFF	TGTGCCACCGCACTTGGAACACTTAACACCGGGGAGCTGTTTTTT	TRBJ2-2	TRBV15	NA	NA
CASSTQGAPTYEQYF	TGTGCCAGTAGTACTCAGGGGGCACCGACCTACGAGCAGTACTTC	TRBJ2-7	TRBV19	TRBD1	NA
CASSTRTGTYNEQFF	TGTGCCAGCAGCACCCGGACAGGGACATACAATGAGCAGTTCTTC	TRBJ2-1	TRBV2	TRBD1	NA
CSAFRAGELFF	TGCAGCGCCTTCAGAGCCGGGGAGCTGTTTTTT	TRBJ2-2	TRBV29-1	NA	NA
CSVGGEGIAEAFF	TGCAGCGTTGGGGGTGAGGGGATCGCTGAAGCTTTCTTT	TRBJ1-1	TRBV29-1	NA	few
CASSEGDQPQHF	TGCGCCAGCAGTGAAGGAGATCAGCCCCAGCATTTT	TRBJ1-5	TRBV10-1	NA	NA
CASSQGGGARRGSTSSYNEQFF	TGCGCCAGCAGCCAAGGCGGGGGGGCAAGGAGGGGAAGTACAAGCTCCTACAATGAGCAGTTCTTC	TRBJ2-1	TRBV4-1	TRBD2	NA
CSVGHYEQYF	TGCAGCGTTGGACACTACGAGCAGTACTTC	TRBJ2-7	TRBV29-1	NA	NA
CASSLQPTGGGSGELFF	TGCGCCAGCAGCCTTCAGCCGACAGGGGGTGGTAGCGGGGAGCTGTTTTTT	TRBJ2-2	TRBV5-1	TRBD1	few
CASSLEETSGRPSSYEQYF	TGTGCCAGCAGCTTAGAAGAGACTAGCGGGAGGCCTAGCTCCTACGAGCAGTACTTC	TRBJ2-7	TRBV11-3	TRBD2	few
CASSPYQGSYEQYF	TGTGCCAGCAGCCCCTATCAGGGTTCCTACGAGCAGTACTTC	TRBJ2-7	TRBV5-6	NA	NA
CASSRTGATTGELFF	TGTGCCAGTAGTCGGACAGGGGCGACCACCGGGGAGCTGTTTTTT	TRBJ2-2	TRBV19	TRBD1	few
CSASAGAHGYTF	TGCAGCGCCAGCGCGGGGGCGCATGGCTACACCTTC	TRBJ1-2	TRBV29-1	NA	NA
CASSPMGSSGNTIYF	TGTGCCAGCTCACCGATGGGGAGCTCTGGAAACACCATATATTTT	TRBJ1-3	TRBV18	NA	once